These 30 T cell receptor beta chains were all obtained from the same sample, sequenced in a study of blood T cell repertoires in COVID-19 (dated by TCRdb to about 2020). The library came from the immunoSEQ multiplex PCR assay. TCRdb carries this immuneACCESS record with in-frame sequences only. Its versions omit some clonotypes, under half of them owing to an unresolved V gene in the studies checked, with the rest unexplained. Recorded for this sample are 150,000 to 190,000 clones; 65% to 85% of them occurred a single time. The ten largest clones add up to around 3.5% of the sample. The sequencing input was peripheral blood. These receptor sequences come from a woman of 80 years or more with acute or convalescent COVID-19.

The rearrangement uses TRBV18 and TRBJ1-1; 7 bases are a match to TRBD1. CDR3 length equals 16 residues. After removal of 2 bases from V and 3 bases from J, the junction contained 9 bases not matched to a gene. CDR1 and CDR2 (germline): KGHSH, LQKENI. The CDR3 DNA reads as TGTGCCAGCTCACCAGGGACAGCCTTGAGAGACACTGAAGCTTTCTTT. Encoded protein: CASSPGTALRDTEAFF. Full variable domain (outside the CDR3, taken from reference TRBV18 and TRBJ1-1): NAGVMQNPRHLVRRRGQEARLRCSPMKGHSHVYWYRQLPEEGLKFMVYLQKENIIDESGMPKERFSAEFPKEGPSILRIQQVVRGDSAAYFCASSPGTALRDTEAFFGQGTRLTVV.

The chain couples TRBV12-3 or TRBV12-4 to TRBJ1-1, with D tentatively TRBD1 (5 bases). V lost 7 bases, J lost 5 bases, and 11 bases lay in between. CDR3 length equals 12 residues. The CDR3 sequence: CASKLRETEAFF. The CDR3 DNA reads TGTGCCAGCAAACTCAGGGAAACTGAAGCTTTCTTT.

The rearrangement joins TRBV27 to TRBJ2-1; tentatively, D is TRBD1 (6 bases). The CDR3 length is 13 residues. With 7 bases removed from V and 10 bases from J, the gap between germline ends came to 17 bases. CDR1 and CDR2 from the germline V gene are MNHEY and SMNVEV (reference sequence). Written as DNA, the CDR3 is TGTGCCAGCACCAAATGGGACATAGGGGAGCAGTTCTTC. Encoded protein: CASTKWDIGEQFF.

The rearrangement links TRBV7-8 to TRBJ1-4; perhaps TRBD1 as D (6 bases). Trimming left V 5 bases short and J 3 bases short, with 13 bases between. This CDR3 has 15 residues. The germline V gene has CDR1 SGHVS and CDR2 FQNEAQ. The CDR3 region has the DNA TGTGCCAGCAGCCCAACGACAGGTCCTAATGAAAAACTGTTTTTT. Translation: CASSPTTGPNEKLFF.

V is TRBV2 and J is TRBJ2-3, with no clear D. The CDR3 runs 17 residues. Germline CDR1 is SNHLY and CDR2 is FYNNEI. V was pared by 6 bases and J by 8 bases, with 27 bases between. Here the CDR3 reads CASRPPGNPRNGSTQYF. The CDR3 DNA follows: TGTGCCAGCAGGCCCCCCGGTAACCCGCGAAACGGGTCTACGCAGTATTTT.

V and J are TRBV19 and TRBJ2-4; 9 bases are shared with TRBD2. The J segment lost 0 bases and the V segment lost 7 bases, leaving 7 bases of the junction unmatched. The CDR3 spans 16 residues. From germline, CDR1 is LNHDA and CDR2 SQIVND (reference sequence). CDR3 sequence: CASTPGSGGAKNIQYF. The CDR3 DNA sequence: TGTGCCAGTACCCCGGGTAGCGGGGGAGCCAAAAACATTCAGTACTTC. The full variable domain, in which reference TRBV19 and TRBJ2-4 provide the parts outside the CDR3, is DGGITQSPKYLFRKEGQNVTLSCEQNLNHDAMYWYRQDPGQGLRLIYYSQIVNDFQKGDIAEGYSVSREKKESFPLTVTSAQKNPTAFYLCASTPGSGGAKNIQYFGAGTRLSVL.

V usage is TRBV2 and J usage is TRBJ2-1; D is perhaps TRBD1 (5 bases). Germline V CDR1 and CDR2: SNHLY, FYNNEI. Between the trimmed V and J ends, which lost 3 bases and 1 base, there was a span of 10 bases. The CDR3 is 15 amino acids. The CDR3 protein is CASSDGQGSYNEQFF. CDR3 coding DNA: TGTGCCAGCAGTGATGGTCAGGGTTCCTACAATGAGCAGTTCTTC.

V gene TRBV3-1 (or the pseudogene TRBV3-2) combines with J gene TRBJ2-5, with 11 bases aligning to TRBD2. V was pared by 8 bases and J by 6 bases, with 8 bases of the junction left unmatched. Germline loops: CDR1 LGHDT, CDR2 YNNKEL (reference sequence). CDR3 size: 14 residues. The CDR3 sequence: CASGLPSGRQTQYF. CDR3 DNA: TGTGCCAGCGGCTTACCTAGCGGGAGGCAGACCCAGTACTTC.

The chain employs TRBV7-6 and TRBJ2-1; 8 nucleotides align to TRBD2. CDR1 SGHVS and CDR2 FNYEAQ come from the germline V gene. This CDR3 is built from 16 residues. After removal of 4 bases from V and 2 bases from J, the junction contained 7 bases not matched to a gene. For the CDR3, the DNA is TGTGCCAGCAGCTCAATAGCGGGGCAAACCTACAATGAGCAGTTCTTC. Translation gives CASSSIAGQTYNEQFF.

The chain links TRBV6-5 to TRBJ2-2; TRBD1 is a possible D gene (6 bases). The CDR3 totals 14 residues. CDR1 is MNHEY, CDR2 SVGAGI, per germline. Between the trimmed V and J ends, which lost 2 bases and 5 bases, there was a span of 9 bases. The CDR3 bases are TGTGCCAGCAGTTACGGGGGCGCGACCGGGGAGCTGTTTTTT. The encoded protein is CASSYGGATGELFF.

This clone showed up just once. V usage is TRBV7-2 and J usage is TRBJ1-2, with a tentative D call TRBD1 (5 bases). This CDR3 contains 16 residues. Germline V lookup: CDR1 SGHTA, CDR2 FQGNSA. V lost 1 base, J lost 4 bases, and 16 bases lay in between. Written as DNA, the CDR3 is TGTGCCAGCAGCTTAGATTTCAGGGAGGGGAGCTATGGCTACACCTTC. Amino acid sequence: CASSLDFREGSYGYTF.

Written as DNA, the CDR3 is TGTGCCAGCAGTTCCCGAGTGGGGGGGCAGAATCAGCCCCAGCATTTT. Translation gives CASSSRVGGQNQPQHF. This chain joins TRBV6-5 and TRBJ1-5, with D possibly being TRBD1 (6 bases). The V gene's germline CDR1 is MNHEY and CDR2 SVGAGI. Trimming took off 4 bases at V and 4 bases at J, with 17 bases between the two ends. The CDR3 runs 16 residues.

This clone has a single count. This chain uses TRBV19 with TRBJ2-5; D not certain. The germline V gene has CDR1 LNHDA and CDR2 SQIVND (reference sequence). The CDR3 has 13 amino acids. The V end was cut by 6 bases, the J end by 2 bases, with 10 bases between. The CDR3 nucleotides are TGTGCCAGTAGCACTGAACCTCAAGAGACCCAGTACTTC. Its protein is CASSTEPQETQYF.

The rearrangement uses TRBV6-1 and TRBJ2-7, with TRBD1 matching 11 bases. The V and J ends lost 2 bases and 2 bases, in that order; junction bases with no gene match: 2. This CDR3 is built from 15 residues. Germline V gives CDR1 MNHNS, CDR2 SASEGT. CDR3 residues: CASSEWGQGAYEQYF. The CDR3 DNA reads TGTGCCAGCAGTGAATGGGGACAGGGGGCCTACGAGCAGTACTTC.

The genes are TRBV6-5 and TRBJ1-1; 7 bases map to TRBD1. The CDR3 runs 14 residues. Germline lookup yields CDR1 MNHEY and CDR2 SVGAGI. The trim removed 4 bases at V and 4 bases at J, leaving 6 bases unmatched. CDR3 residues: CASSSRGGVTEAFF. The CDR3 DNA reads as TGTGCCAGCAGTTCCAGAGGGGGCGTCACTGAAGCTTTCTTT.

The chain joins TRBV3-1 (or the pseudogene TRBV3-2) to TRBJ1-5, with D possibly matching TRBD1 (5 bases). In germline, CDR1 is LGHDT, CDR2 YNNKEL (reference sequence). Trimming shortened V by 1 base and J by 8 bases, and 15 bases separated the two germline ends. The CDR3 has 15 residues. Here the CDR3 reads CASSQGGVVREPQHF. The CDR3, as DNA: TGTGCCAGCAGCCAAGGGGGGGTGGTTCGGGAGCCCCAGCATTTT.

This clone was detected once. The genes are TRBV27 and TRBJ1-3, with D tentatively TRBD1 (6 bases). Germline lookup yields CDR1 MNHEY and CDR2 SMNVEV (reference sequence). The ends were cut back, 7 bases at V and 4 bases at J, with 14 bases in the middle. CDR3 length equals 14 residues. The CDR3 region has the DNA TGTGCCAGCAAGGGGGACCCACTAGGAAACACCATATATTTT. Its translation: CASKGDPLGNTIYF.

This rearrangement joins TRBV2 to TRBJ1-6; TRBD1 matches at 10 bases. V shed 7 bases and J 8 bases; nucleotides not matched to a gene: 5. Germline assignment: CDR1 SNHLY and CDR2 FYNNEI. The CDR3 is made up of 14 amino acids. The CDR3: CASTKTGGDSPLHF. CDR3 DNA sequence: TGTGCCAGCACCAAGACAGGGGGCGATTCACCCCTCCACTTT.

The CDR3 DNA is TGCGCCAGCAGCCAAGAAGCTAGCTCCTACGTTGTAGAGCAGTACTTC. It codes for CASSQEASSYVVEQYF. The V call is TRBV4-1, the J call TRBJ2-7, with a possible D match to TRBD2 (5 bases). The ends were cut back, 0 bases at V and 7 bases at J, with 19 bases in the middle. Germline V gene sequence: CDR1 MGHRA, CDR2 YSYEKL. The CDR3 runs to 16 residues.

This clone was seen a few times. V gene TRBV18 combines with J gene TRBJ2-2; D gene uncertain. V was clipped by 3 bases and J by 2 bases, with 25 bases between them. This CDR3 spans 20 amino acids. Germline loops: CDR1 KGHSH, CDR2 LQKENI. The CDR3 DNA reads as TGTGCCAGCTCACCGTCCACCGGGTCCCTTGTTGGTCCCAACACCGGGGAGCTGTTTTTT. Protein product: CASSPSTGSLVGPNTGELFF.

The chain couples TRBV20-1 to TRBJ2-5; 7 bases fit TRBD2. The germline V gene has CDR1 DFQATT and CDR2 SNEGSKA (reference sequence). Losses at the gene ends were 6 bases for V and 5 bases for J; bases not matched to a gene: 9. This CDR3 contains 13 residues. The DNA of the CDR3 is TGCAGTGCCAGTCGACTAGCCCGCGAGACCCAGTACTTC. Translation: CSASRLARETQYF.

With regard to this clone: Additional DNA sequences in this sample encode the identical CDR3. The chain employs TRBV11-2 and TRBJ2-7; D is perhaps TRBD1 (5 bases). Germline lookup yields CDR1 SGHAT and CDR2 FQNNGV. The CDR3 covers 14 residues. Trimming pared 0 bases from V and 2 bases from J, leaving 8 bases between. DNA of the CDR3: TGTGCCAGCAGCTTAGACAGGGCTCCCTACGAGCAGTACTTC. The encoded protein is CASSLDRAPYEQYF.

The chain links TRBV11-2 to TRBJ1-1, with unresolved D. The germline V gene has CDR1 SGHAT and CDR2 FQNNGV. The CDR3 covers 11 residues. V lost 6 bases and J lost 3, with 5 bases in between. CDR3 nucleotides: TGTGCCAGCAGTATCGACACTGAAGCTTTCTTT. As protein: CASSIDTEAFF.

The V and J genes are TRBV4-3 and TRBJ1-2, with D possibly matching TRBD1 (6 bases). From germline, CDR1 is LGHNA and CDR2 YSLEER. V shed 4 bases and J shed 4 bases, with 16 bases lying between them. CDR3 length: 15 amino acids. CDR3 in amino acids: CASSRGQPNLYGYTF. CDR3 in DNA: TGCGCCAGCAGCCGCGGACAGCCGAACCTCTATGGCTACACCTTC.

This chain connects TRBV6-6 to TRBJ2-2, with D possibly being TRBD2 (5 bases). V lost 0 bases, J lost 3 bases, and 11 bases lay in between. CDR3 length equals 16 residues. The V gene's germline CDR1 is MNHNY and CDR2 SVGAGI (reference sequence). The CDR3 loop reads CASSYSDMRDTGELFF. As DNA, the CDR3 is TGTGCCAGCAGTTACTCTGACATGAGGGACACCGGGGAGCTGTTTTTT.

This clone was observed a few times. The CDR3 region is CASSSESSYEQYF. CDR3 coding DNA: TGTGCCAGCAGCTCGGAGAGCTCCTACGAGCAGTACTTC. This chain connects TRBV7-2 to TRBJ2-7; no clear D gene. Germline CDR1 is SGHTA and CDR2 is FQGNSA. The CDR3 sequence is 13 residues long. V lost 4 bases and J 0 bases, leaving 7 bases between the germline ends. Variable domain in full (rest from reference TRBV7-2 and TRBJ2-7): GAGVSQSPSNKVTEKGKDVELRCDPISGHTALYWYRQSLGQGLEFLIYFQGNSAPDKSGLPSDRFSAERTGGSVSTLTIQRTQQEDSAVYLCASSSESSYEQYFGPGTRLTVT.

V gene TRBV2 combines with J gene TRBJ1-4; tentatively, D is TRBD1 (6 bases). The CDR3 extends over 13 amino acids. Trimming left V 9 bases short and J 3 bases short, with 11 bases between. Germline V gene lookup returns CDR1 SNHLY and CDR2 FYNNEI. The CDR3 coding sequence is TGTGCCAGGAGGGGGTCTTCTAATGAAAAACTGTTTTTT. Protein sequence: CARRGSSNEKLFF. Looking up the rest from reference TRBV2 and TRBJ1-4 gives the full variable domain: EPEVTQTPSHQVTQMGQEVILRCVPISNHLYFYWYRQILGQKVEFLVSFYNNEISEKSEIFDDQFSVERPDGSNFTLKIRSTKLEDSAMYFCARRGSSNEKLFFGSGTQLSVL.

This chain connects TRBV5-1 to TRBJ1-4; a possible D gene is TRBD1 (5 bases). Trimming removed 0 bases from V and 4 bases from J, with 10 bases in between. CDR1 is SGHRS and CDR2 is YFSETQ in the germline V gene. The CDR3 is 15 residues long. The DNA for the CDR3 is TGCGCCAGCAGCTTGGGGGGGACTAATAATGAAAAACTGTTTTTT. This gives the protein CASSLGGTNNEKLFF.

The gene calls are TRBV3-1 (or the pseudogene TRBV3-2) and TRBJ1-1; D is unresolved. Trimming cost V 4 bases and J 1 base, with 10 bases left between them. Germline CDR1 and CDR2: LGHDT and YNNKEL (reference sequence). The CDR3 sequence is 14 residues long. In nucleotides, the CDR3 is TGTGCCAGCAGCCTGCGGGAGAAGAACACTGAAGCTTTCTTT. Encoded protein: CASSLREKNTEAFF.

CDR3 residues: CASSFTANTEAFF. CDR3 DNA: TGTGCCAGCAGCTTCACAGCGAACACTGAAGCTTTCTTT. This sequence joins TRBV7-3 and TRBJ1-1; D call uncertain. Germline V gene sequence: CDR1 SGHTA, CDR2 FQGTGA. Trimming removed 3 bases at V and 1 base at J, with 6 bases between. The CDR3 covers 13 residues.